This T cell receptor beta chain was found in a study of CD8 T cells in Susac syndrome. With random hexamers, reverse transcription was performed on roughly 0.5 to 1 ug of RNA. TCRdb ran MiXCR on the immunoSEQ multiplex PCR reads and lists one entry per CDR3 protein. The data contain 160,000 or so distinct CDR3 sequences, approximately 92% of them seen just once; the ten biggest clones take up just over 0.13%. Trimming stripped 5 bases from V and 1 base from J, with 17 bases between. Germline assignment: CDR1 LNHDA and CDR2 SQIVND (reference sequence). The CDR3 has 16 residues. The receptor was isolated from a human donor in good health. Material: CD4+ T cells from PBMCs. The chain combines TRBV19 with TRBJ1-1; D is possibly TRBD1 (6 bases). The CDR3 here is CASSSQRGGKNTEAFF. For the CDR3, the DNA is TGTGCCAGTAGTTCTCAAAGGGGGGGGAAGAACACTGAAGCTTTCTTT. Full variable domain (outside the CDR3, taken from reference TRBV19 and TRBJ1-1): DGGITQSPKYLFRKEGQNVTLSCEQNLNHDAMYWYRQDPGQGLRLIYYSQIVNDFQKGDIAEGYSVSREKKESFPLTVTSAQKNPTAFYLCASSSQRGGKNTEAFFGQGTRLTVV.